The rows below give T cell receptor beta chains drawn from one sample of a study of blood T cell repertoires in COVID-19. Some clones are missing from TCRdb's copy, which holds only in-frame ones; the method was immunoSEQ multiplex PCR. The sample has about 260,000 clones; over 70% are singletons. The sequencing sample was made of peripheral blood. Receptors originate from a woman between 65 and 79 years old with COVID-19, enrolled during active disease. CDR3s include the opening cysteine and the closing phenylalanine or tryptophan. Each record gives: D gene, J gene, clone size, V gene, CDR3 protein, CDR3 DNA. The D gene is left open where the match is weak. Clone size is given for some rows only: seen once, a few or many times, or a class if the clone is expanded.

D gene: -; J gene: TRBJ2-7; clone size: -; V gene: TRBV11-3; CDR3 protein: CASSLAEGYEQYF; CDR3 DNA: TGTGCCAGCAGCTTGGCGGAGGGCTACGAGCAGTACTTC
D gene: -; J gene: TRBJ1-1; clone size: -; V gene: TRBV4-1; CDR3 protein: CASSRPTDRPTEAFF; CDR3 DNA: TGCGCCAGCAGCCGACCGACAGACCGCCCCACTGAAGCTTTCTTT
D gene: TRBD1; J gene: TRBJ1-2; clone size: -; V gene: TRBV5-4; CDR3 protein: CASSLQGAHGYTF; CDR3 DNA: TGTGCCAGCAGCTTACAGGGGGCGCACGGCTACACCTTC
D gene: TRBD1; J gene: TRBJ2-5; clone size: -; V gene: TRBV29-1; CDR3 protein: CSVDSGGGLETQYF; CDR3 DNA: TGCAGCGTTGACTCAGGGGGTGGGTTGGAGACCCAGTACTTC
D gene: TRBD2; J gene: TRBJ2-2; clone size: -; V gene: TRBV2; CDR3 protein: CASSSTSGSYGELFF; CDR3 DNA: TGTGCCAGCAGTTCAACTAGCGGGAGTTACGGGGAGCTGTTTTTT
D gene: TRBD1; J gene: TRBJ1-1; clone size: -; V gene: TRBV6-2/TRBV6-3; CDR3 protein: CASSYNRGGTEAFF; CDR3 DNA: TGTGCCAGCAGTTACAACAGGGGTGGCACTGAAGCTTTCTTT
D gene: TRBD2; J gene: TRBJ2-3; clone size: -; V gene: TRBV27; CDR3 protein: CASSHSSGSPDTQYF; CDR3 DNA: TGTGCCAGCAGTCATTCTAGCGGGAGCCCAGATACGCAGTATTTT
D gene: TRBD1; J gene: TRBJ1-2; clone size: -; V gene: TRBV25-1; CDR3 protein: CASSARDRSYGYTF; CDR3 DNA: TGTGCCAGCAGTGCTCGGGACAGGTCCTATGGCTACACCTTC
D gene: -; J gene: TRBJ1-2; clone size: -; V gene: TRBV28; CDR3 protein: CASSFWGRDYGYTF; CDR3 DNA: TGTGCCAGCAGTTTTTGGGGCAGAGACTATGGCTACACCTTC
D gene: TRBD1; J gene: TRBJ2-7; clone size: -; V gene: TRBV3-1/TRBV3-2; CDR3 protein: CASSFQGQGYEQYF; CDR3 DNA: TGTGCCAGCAGCTTCCAAGGACAGGGCTACGAGCAGTACTTC
D gene: -; J gene: TRBJ1-1; clone size: once; V gene: TRBV7-2; CDR3 protein: CASSLEAGNTEAFF; CDR3 DNA: TGTGCCAGCAGCTTAGAGGCGGGGAACACTGAAGCTTTCTTT
D gene: TRBD1; J gene: TRBJ1-5; clone size: -; V gene: TRBV30; CDR3 protein: CAWSGTGYSNQPQHF; CDR3 DNA: TGTGCCTGGAGTGGGACAGGTTATAGCAATCAGCCCCAGCATTTT
D gene: -; J gene: TRBJ1-1; clone size: -; V gene: TRBV9; CDR3 protein: CASSVGLRDFTEAFF; CDR3 DNA: TGTGCCAGCAGCGTAGGCCTCAGGGACTTCACTGAAGCTTTCTTT
D gene: -; J gene: TRBJ1-2; clone size: -; V gene: TRBV5-4; CDR3 protein: CASSLTGSAGYTF; CDR3 DNA: TGTGCCAGCAGCTTGACAGGGTCGGCTGGCTACACCTTC
D gene: -; J gene: TRBJ2-3; clone size: -; V gene: TRBV5-1; CDR3 protein: CASSLPGSSLIDTQYF; CDR3 DNA: TGCGCCAGCAGCCTCCCCGGGAGCTCTCTCATCGATACGCAGTATTTT
D gene: TRBD1; J gene: TRBJ1-1; clone size: -; V gene: TRBV9; CDR3 protein: CASSVEGQLNTEAFF; CDR3 DNA: TGTGCCAGCAGCGTAGAGGGACAGCTGAACACTGAAGCTTTCTTT
D gene: -; J gene: TRBJ1-2; clone size: -; V gene: TRBV5-1; CDR3 protein: CASSLPGLNYGYTF; CDR3 DNA: TGCGCCAGCAGCTTGCCGGGTCTTAACTATGGCTACACCTTC
D gene: -; J gene: TRBJ1-1; clone size: -; V gene: TRBV7-9; CDR3 protein: CASSFPWGRNTEAFF; CDR3 DNA: TGTGCCAGCAGCTTCCCGTGGGGCCGGAACACTGAAGCTTTCTTT
D gene: TRBD2; J gene: TRBJ2-7; clone size: -; V gene: TRBV30; CDR3 protein: CAWSLLAGGEQYF; CDR3 DNA: TGTGCCTGGAGCCTACTAGCGGGAGGCGAGCAGTACTTC
D gene: -; J gene: TRBJ1-4; clone size: -; V gene: TRBV14; CDR3 protein: CASSPNRATNEKLFF; CDR3 DNA: TGTGCCAGCAGCCCAAACAGGGCAACTAATGAAAAACTGTTTTTT
D gene: TRBD1; J gene: TRBJ1-4; clone size: -; V gene: TRBV5-4; CDR3 protein: CASSFGQGTEKLFF; CDR3 DNA: TGTGCCAGCAGCTTCGGACAGGGGACTGAAAAACTGTTTTTT
D gene: TRBD2; J gene: TRBJ2-7; clone size: -; V gene: TRBV28; CDR3 protein: CASSLDLWTSGSYEQYF; CDR3 DNA: TGTGCCAGCAGTTTGGACCTTTGGACTAGCGGGAGTTACGAGCAGTACTTC
D gene: -; J gene: TRBJ1-5; clone size: -; V gene: TRBV18; CDR3 protein: CASSQGDRQPQHF; CDR3 DNA: TGTGCCAGCTCACAGGGAGACCGGCAGCCCCAGCATTTT
D gene: -; J gene: TRBJ1-1; clone size: -; V gene: TRBV18; CDR3 protein: CASSLQGSTEAFF; CDR3 DNA: TGTGCCAGCTCGCTGCAGGGAAGCACTGAAGCTTTCTTT
D gene: TRBD1; J gene: TRBJ2-1; clone size: -; V gene: TRBV4-2; CDR3 protein: CASRRSPGGSYNEQFF; CDR3 DNA: TGTGCCAGCAGAAGAAGCCCAGGGGGCTCCTACAATGAGCAGTTCTTC
D gene: TRBD1; J gene: TRBJ1-5; clone size: -; V gene: TRBV24-1; CDR3 protein: CATSNRGLNQPQHF; CDR3 DNA: TGTGCCACCAGTAACAGGGGTCTCAATCAGCCCCAGCATTTT
D gene: TRBD1; J gene: TRBJ2-2; clone size: -; V gene: TRBV15; CDR3 protein: CATHNRDRGTTGELFF; CDR3 DNA: TGTGCCACCCACAATCGGGACAGGGGAACCACCGGGGAGCTGTTTTTT
D gene: -; J gene: TRBJ2-3; clone size: -; V gene: TRBV29-1; CDR3 protein: CSVGSRVGTDTQYF; CDR3 DNA: TGCAGCGTTGGAAGCAGGGTGGGGACAGATACGCAGTATTTT
D gene: -; J gene: TRBJ1-2; clone size: -; V gene: TRBV10-3; CDR3 protein: CAISVTGLIGYTF; CDR3 DNA: TGTGCCATCAGTGTAACGGGTTTAATTGGCTACACCTTC
D gene: TRBD2; J gene: TRBJ2-7; clone size: -; V gene: TRBV14; CDR3 protein: CASSQGLAVQYF; CDR3 DNA: TGTGCCAGCAGCCAAGGGCTAGCGGTGCAGTACTTC
D gene: -; J gene: TRBJ1-2; clone size: -; V gene: TRBV4-1; CDR3 protein: CASSQDRNRVNGYTF; CDR3 DNA: TGCGCCAGCAGCCAAGATAGGAACAGGGTTAATGGCTACACCTTC
D gene: TRBD1; J gene: TRBJ2-5; clone size: -; V gene: TRBV23-1; CDR3 protein: CASRPGTGQETQYF; CDR3 DNA: TGCGCCAGCAGACCCGGGACAGGACAAGAGACCCAGTACTTC
D gene: -; J gene: TRBJ2-2; clone size: -; V gene: TRBV28; CDR3 protein: CASRPTGGTGELFF; CDR3 DNA: TGTGCCAGCAGACCGACTGGGGGGACCGGGGAGCTGTTTTTT
D gene: TRBD1; J gene: TRBJ2-7; clone size: -; V gene: TRBV7-9; CDR3 protein: CASSLRGLDEQYF; CDR3 DNA: TGTGCCAGCAGCTTGAGGGGGCTAGACGAGCAGTACTTC
D gene: TRBD2; J gene: TRBJ2-7; clone size: -; V gene: TRBV4-1; CDR3 protein: CASSQLTSAESSYEQYF; CDR3 DNA: TGCGCCAGCAGCCAACTCACTAGCGCCGAGAGCTCCTACGAGCAGTACTTC
D gene: TRBD2; J gene: TRBJ2-2; clone size: -; V gene: TRBV6-2/TRBV6-3; CDR3 protein: CASSRSGRGTGELFF; CDR3 DNA: TGTGCCAGCAGCCGTAGCGGGAGGGGGACCGGGGAGCTGTTTTTT